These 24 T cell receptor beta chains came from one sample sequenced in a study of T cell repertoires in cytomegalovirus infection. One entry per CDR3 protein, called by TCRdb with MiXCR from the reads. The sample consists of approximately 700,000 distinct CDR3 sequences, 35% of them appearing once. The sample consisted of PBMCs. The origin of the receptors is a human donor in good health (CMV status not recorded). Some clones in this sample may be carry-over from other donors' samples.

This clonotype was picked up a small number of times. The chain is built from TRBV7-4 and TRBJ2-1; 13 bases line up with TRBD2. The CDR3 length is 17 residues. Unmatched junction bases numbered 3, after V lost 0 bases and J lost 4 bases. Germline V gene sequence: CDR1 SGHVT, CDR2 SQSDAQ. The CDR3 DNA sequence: TGTGCCAGCAGCTTAGCCCGGACTAGCGGGAGTTACAATGAGCAGTTCTTC. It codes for CASSLARTSGSYNEQFF.

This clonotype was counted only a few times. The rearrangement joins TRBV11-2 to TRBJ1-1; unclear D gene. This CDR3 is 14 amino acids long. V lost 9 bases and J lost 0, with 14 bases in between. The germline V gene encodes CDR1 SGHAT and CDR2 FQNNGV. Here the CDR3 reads CASGFGSLNTEAFF. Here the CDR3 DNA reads TGTGCCAGTGGGTTCGGCAGTCTGAACACTGAAGCTTTCTTT.

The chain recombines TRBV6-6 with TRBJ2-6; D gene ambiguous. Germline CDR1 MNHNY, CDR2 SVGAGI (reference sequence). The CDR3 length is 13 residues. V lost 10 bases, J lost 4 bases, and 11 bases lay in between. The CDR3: CAIRGSGANVLTF. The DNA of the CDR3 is TGTGCCATTCGTGGGTCCGGGGCCAACGTCCTGACTTTC.

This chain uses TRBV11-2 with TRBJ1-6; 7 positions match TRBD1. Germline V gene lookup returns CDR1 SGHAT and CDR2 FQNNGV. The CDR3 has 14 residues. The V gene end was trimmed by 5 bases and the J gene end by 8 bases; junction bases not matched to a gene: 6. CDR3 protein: CASSRWDRDSPLHF. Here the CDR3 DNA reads TGTGCCAGCAGCCGTTGGGACAGAGATTCACCCCTCCACTTT.

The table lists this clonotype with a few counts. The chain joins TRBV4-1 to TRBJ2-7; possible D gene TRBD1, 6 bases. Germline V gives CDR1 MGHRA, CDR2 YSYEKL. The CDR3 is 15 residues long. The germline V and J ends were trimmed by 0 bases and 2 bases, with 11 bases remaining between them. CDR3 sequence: CASSQDAGVAYEQYF. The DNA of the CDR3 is TGCGCCAGCAGCCAAGATGCAGGGGTGGCCTACGAGCAGTACTTC.

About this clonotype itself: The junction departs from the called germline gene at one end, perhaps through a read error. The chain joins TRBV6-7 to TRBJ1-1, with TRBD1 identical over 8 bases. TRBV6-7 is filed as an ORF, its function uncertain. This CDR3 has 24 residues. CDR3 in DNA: TGTGCCAGCAGTCTAGTCCCGGGACAGGTTTTGGTATTTGGAACAAACCAATTGAACACTGACGCTTTCTTT. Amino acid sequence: CASSLVPGQVLVFGTNQLNTDAFF.

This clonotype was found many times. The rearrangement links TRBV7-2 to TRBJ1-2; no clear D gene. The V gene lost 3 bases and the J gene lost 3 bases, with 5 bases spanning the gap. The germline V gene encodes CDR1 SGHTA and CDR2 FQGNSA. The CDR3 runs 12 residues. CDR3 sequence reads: CASSLTHYGYTF. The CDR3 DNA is TGTGCCAGCAGCTTGACGCACTATGGCTACACCTTC.

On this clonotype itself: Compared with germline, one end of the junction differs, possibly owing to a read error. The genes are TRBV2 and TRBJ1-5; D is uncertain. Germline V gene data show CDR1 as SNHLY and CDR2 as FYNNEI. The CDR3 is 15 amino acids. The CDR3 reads CASCERQLGNQPQHF. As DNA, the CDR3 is TGTGCCAGCTGTGAAAGGCAGTTGGGCAATCAGCCCCAGCATTTT.

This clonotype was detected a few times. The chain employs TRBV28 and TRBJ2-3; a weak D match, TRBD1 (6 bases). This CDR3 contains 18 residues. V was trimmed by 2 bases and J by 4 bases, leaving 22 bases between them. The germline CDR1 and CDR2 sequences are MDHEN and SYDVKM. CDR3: CASSLEGVLGGVPDTQYF. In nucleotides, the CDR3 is TGTGCCAGCAGTTTAGAGGGGGTCCTTGGGGGTGTGCCAGATACGCAGTATTTT. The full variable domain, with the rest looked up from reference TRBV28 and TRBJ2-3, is DVKVTQSSRYLVKRTGEKVFLECVQDMDHENMFWYRQDPGLGLRLIYFSYDVKMKEKGDIPEGYSVSREKKERFSLILESASTNQTSMYLCASSLEGVLGGVPDTQYFGPGTRLTVL.

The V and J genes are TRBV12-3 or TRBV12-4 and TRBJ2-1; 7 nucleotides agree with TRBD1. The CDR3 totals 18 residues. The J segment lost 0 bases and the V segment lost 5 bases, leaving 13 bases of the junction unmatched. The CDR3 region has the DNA TGTGCCAGCAGTCCCGGGACAGCACTCTTCAGCTCCTACAATGAGCAGTTCTTC. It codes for CASSPGTALFSSYNEQFF.

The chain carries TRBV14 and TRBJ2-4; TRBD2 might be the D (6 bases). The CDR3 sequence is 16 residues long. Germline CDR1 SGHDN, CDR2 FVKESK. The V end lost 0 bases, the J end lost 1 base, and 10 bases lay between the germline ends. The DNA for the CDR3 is TGTGCCAGCAGCCAAGATGAGGGGAGGGCCAAAAACATTCAGTACTTC. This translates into CASSQDEGRAKNIQYF.

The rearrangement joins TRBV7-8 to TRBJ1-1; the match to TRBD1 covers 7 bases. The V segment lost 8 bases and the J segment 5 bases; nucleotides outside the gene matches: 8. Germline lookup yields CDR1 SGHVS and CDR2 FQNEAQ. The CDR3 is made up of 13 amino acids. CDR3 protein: CASATGVRTEAFF. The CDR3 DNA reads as TGTGCCAGCGCCACAGGGGTGAGGACTGAAGCTTTCTTT.

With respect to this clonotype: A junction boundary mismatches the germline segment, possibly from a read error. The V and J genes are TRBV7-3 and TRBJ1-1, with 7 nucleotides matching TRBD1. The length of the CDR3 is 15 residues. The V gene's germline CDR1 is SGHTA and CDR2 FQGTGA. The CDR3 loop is CTSSQGTAANTEAFF. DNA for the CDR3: TGTACCAGCAGCCAGGGGACAGCCGCCAACACTGAAGCTTTCTTT.

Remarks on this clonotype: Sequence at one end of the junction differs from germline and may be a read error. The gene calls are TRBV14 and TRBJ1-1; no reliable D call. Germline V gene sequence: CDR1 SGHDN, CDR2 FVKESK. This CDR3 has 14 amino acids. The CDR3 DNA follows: TGTGCCAGCAGGCCCGCGACGGAGAACACGGAAGCTTTCTTT. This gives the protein CASRPATENTEAFF.

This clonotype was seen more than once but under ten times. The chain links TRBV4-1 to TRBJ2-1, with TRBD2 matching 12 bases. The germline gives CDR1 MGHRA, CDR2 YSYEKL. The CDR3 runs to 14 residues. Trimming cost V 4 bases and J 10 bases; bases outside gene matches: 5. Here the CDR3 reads CASSPSGGAREQFF. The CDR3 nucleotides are TGCGCCAGCAGCCCTAGCGGGGGGGCCCGGGAGCAGTTCTTC.

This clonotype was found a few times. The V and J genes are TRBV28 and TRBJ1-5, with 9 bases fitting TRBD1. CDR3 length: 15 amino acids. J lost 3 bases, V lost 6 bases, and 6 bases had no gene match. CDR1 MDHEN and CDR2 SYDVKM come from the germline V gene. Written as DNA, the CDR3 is TGTGCCAGCAGGGAGTGGACAGGGGACAATCAGCCCCAGCATTTT. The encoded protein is CASREWTGDNQPQHF. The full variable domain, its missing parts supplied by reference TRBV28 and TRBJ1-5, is DVKVTQSSRYLVKRTGEKVFLECVQDMDHENMFWYRQDPGLGLRLIYFSYDVKMKEKGDIPEGYSVSREKKERFSLILESASTNQTSMYLCASREWTGDNQPQHFGDGTRLSIL.

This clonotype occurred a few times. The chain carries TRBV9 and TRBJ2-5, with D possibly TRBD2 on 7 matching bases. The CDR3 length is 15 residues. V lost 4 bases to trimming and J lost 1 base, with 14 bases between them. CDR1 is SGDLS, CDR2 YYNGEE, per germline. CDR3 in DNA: TGTGCCAGCAGCCGAGGGGGAGGGCCCCAAGAGACCCAGTACTTC. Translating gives CASSRGGGPQETQYF.

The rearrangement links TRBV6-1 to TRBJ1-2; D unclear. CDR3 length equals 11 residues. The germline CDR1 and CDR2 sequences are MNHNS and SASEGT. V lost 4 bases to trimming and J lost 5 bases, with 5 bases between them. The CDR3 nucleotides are TGTGCCAGCAGTGTTTCGTATGGCTACACCTTC. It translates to CASSVSYGYTF.

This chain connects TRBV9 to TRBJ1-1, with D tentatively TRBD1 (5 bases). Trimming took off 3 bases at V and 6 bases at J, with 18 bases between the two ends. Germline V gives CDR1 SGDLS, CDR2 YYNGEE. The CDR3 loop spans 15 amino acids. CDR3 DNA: TGTGCCAGCAGCGCCACCGGGACCTCCCATTCTGAAGCTTTCTTT. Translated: CASSATGTSHSEAFF. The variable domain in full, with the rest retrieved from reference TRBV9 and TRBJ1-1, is DSGVTQTPKHLITATGQRVTLRCSPRSGDLSVYWYQQSLDQGLQFLIQYYNGEERAKGNILERFSAQQFPDLHSELNLSSLELGDSALYFCASSATGTSHSEAFFGQGTRLTVV.

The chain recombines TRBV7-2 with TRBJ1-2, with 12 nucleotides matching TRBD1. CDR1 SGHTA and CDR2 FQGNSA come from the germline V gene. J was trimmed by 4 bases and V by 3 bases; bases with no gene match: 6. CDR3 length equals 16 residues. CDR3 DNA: TGTGCCAGCAGCTTTCCCGGGACAGGGGGCTTCTATGGCTACACCTTC. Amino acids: CASSFPGTGGFYGYTF.

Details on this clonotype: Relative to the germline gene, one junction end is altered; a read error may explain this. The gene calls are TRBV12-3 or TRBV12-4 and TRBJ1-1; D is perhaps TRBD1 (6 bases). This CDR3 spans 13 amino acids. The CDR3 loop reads CSSSLNREEVAFF. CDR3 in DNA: TGTTCCAGCAGTTTAAACAGGGAGGAGGTAGCTTTCTTT.

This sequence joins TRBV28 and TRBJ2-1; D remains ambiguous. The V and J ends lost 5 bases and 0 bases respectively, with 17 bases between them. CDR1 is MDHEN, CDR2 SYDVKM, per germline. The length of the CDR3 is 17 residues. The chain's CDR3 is CASSVQFSGNSYNEQFF. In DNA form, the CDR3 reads TGTGCCAGCAGTGTCCAGTTCTCAGGTAACTCCTACAATGAGCAGTTCTTC.

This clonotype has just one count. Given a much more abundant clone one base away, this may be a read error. The CDR3 sequence is CASSLAGTSTDTQHF. Here the CDR3 DNA reads TGTGCCAGCAGCTTAGCCGGGACTAGCACAGATACGCAGCATTTT. The V and J genes are TRBV7-9 and TRBJ2-3, with D possibly matching TRBD1 (5 bases). TRBJ1-5 explains the end of the DNA better; the J call may be wrong. The germline V gene has CDR1 SEHNR and CDR2 FQNEAQ (reference sequence). CDR3 size: 15 residues.

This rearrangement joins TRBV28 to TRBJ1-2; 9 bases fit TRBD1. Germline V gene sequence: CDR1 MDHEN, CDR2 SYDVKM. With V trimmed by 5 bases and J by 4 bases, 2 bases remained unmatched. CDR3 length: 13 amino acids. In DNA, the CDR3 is TGTGCCAGCAGTATGACAGGGGGCTATGGCTACACCTTC. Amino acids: CASSMTGGYGYTF.